Listed below are T cell receptor beta chains from one sample, sequenced in a study of early stage breast cancer tumors. The assay was immunoSEQ multiplex PCR, and TCRdb's table has in-frame clones only and misses some. The data contain about 72,000 clones, more than 60% of them singletons. Sequenced: blood. These receptors were obtained from a person aged 55 to 75 with breast cancer. The CDR3 runs from the conserved cysteine through the conserved F or W. The D gene is left open where the match is weak. The size entry is marked missing in some rows and otherwise reads once, few, many or a size class.

J,V,D,size,DNA,CDR3
TRBJ1-1,TRBV28,-,-,TGTGCCAGCAGTCGGACCCACGGGAACACTGAAGCTTTCTTT,CASSRTHGNTEAFF
TRBJ1-4,TRBV19,-,-,TGTGCCAGTATAATTGCGAAACACTCCGGGACACCAACTAATGAAAAACTGTTTTTT,CASIIAKHSGTPTNEKLFF
TRBJ2-3,TRBV28,-,-,TGTGCCAGCAGTGGGCCGGGGACAGATACGCAGTATTTT,CASSGPGTDTQYF
TRBJ2-2,TRBV2,-,-,TGTGCCAGCAGTGTGGAAGGGGCCGGGGAGCTGTTTTTT,CASSVEGAGELFF
TRBJ2-3,TRBV5-6,TRBD2,-,TGTGCCAGCAGCCAGCTAGCGGCTACAGATACGCAGTATTTT,CASSQLAATDTQYF
TRBJ2-3,TRBV6-5,TRBD2,-,TGTGCCAGCAGCCCCGGACTAGCGCGTCGAGATACGCAGTATTTT,CASSPGLARRDTQYF
TRBJ2-5,TRBV11-3,-,few,TGTGCCAGCAGCACCCGGGGTCGAGACGAGACCCAGTACTTC,CASSTRGRDETQYF
TRBJ2-7,TRBV21-1,-,few,TGTGCCAGCAGCTCCCGGACTAGCGGCTACGAGCAGTACTTC,CASSSRTSGYEQYF
TRBJ2-4,TRBV5-8,-,-,TGTGCCAGCAGCTTGGCCGTCGGAAACAGAGCTCTAGACATTCAGTACTTC,CASSLAVGNRALDIQYF
TRBJ2-7,TRBV5-1,-,-,TGCGCCAGCAGCGTAAACCCGTCCTACGAGCAGTACTTC,CASSVNPSYEQYF
TRBJ1-6,TRBV7-8,TRBD1,few,TGTGCCAGCAGCTTATCAGGGGGAGGTTCACCCCTCCACTTT,CASSLSGGGSPLHF
TRBJ2-3,TRBV28,TRBD2,-,TGTGCCAGCCTCGGGACTACCCCGGTGGATACGCAGTATTTT,CASLGTTPVDTQYF
TRBJ2-5,TRBV2,-,-,TGTGCCAGCAGCGCCACAGGGTTTGGAGAGACCCAGTACTTC,CASSATGFGETQYF
TRBJ2-5,TRBV29-1,-,-,TGCAGCGTTGATTCGATGAACCTCGAGACCCAGTACTTC,CSVDSMNLETQYF
TRBJ1-1,TRBV5-1,-,-,TGCGCCAGCACGGCGCTAGCCTCTCTGAACACTGAAGCTTTCTTT,CASTALASLNTEAFF
TRBJ2-6,TRBV7-7,-,-,TGTGCTAGCAGCATAAACAGGGCTGGGGCCAACGTCCTGACTTTC,CASSINRAGANVLTF
TRBJ1-1,TRBV18,TRBD1,-,TGTGCCAGCTCAACGATATGGAGGACAGGTATGAACACTGAAGCTTTCTTT,CASSTIWRTGMNTEAFF
TRBJ2-6,TRBV5-6,TRBD1,-,TGTGCCAGCAGCATAGGACAGGGGTTCCTCTCTGGGGCCAACGTCCTGACTTTC,CASSIGQGFLSGANVLTF
TRBJ2-7,TRBV10-1,TRBD1,-,TGCGCCAACCTCTGCCACTTGACAGGGACGAGGGAGCAGTACTTC,CANLCHLTGTREQYF
TRBJ2-7,TRBV20-1,-,-,TGCAGTGCTAGCGGGGGTAACGAGCAGTACTTC,CSASGGNEQYF
TRBJ1-1,TRBV6-6,-,-,TGTGCAGCATGGGGAAGGAACGGGAACACTGAAGCTTTCTTT,CAAWGRNGNTEAFF
TRBJ2-7,TRBV5-6,-,-,TGTGCCAGCAGCTTCGCCGGGACGGACTCCTACGAGCAGTACTTC,CASSFAGTDSYEQYF
TRBJ2-1,TRBV27,TRBD1,-,TGTGCCACTAGTTGGGACAGGGGTTACAATGAGCAGTTCTTC,CATSWDRGYNEQFF
TRBJ2-3,TRBV28,-,-,TGTGCCAGCAGTTTAACAGCAGATACGCAGTATTTT,CASSLTADTQYF
TRBJ2-3,TRBV7-2,-,-,TGTGCCAGCAGCTCCCTCCCGTCCACAGATACGCAGTATTTT,CASSSLPSTDTQYF
TRBJ2-7,TRBV6-5,-,-,TGTGCCAGCAGTTCCCGAAGGGGCACCTCCACCTACGAGCAGTACTTC,CASSSRRGTSTYEQYF
TRBJ1-1,TRBV29-1,-,-,TGCAGCGTTGGGGGGCCGAACACTGAAGCTTTCTTT,CSVGGPNTEAFF
TRBJ1-2,TRBV28,-,few,TGTGCCAGCAGTTTAAACTATGGCTACACCTTC,CASSLNYGYTF
TRBJ2-4,TRBV15,TRBD1,-,TGTGCCACCAGCAGAGGAGGGACAGGGGCGGACATTCAGTACTTC,CATSRGGTGADIQYF
TRBJ2-7,TRBV1,-,-,TGCACCAGCAGACTACAGTACGAGCAGTACTTC,CTSRLQYEQYF
TRBJ1-2,TRBV29-1,-,once,TGCAGCGTTGAAGATCTTCGGGGGAGGTCGGGCTATGGCTACACCTTC,CSVEDLRGRSGYGYTF
TRBJ2-7,TRBV5-1,-,-,TGCGCCAGCAGCCCCTGGGATAGCTACGAGCAGTACTTC,CASSPWDSYEQYF
TRBJ2-1,TRBV30,-,-,TGTGCCTGTGAGGCCCGAAGCTCCTACAATGAGCAGTTCTTC,CACEARSSYNEQFF
TRBJ2-7,TRBV7-2,-,-,TGTGCCAGCACCCAACCGGGAGTAGTGTACGAGCAGTACTTC,CASTQPGVVYEQYF
TRBJ1-2,TRBV18,-,once,TGTGCCAGCTCACCCGCGGGCCCCCATGGCTACACCTTC,CASSPAGPHGYTF
TRBJ2-1,TRBV28,-,-,TGTGCCAGCTCTCCCCCCAGGGGCCATGAGCAGTTCTTC,CASSPPRGHEQFF
TRBJ2-5,TRBV9,-,-,TGTGCCAGCAGCGTAACTAGCCAAGAGACCCAGTACTTC,CASSVTSQETQYF
TRBJ1-1,TRBV19,TRBD1,-,TGTGCCAGTAGGGGACAGGGGGCAGCCACTGAAGCTTTCTTT,CASRGQGAATEAFF
TRBJ2-7,TRBV5-1,TRBD1,-,TGCGCCAGCAGCGCGGACAGGAGCTACGAGCAGTACTTC,CASSADRSYEQYF
TRBJ2-5,TRBV5-6,-,-,TGTGCCAGCAGCTTTGGGGCGGGGTTCGAAGAGACCCAGTACTTC,CASSFGAGFEETQYF
TRBJ2-1,TRBV6-1,-,-,TGTGCCAGCAGACTTGATGGGGGGTACGGGGAGCAGTTCTTC,CASRLDGGYGEQFF
TRBJ1-1,TRBV11-2,-,few,TGTGCCAGCAGCTCCTCCTCCCTTACAGGGCTCACTGAAGCTTTCTTT,CASSSSSLTGLTEAFF
TRBJ1-1,TRBV9,-,-,TGTGCCAGCAGCGAACAGGGTGCTGAAGCTTTCTTT,CASSEQGAEAFF
TRBJ1-3,TRBV7-2,-,-,TGTGCCAGCAGCTTAGGCAACTCTGGAAACACCATATATTTT,CASSLGNSGNTIYF
TRBJ2-3,TRBV2,-,-,TGTGCCAGCAGTGTCCTGGCTGATACGCAGTATTTT,CASSVLADTQYF
TRBJ2-7,TRBV7-6,TRBD1,few,TGTGCCAGCAGCTTTGGGGACAGGTACGAGCAGTACTTC,CASSFGDRYEQYF
TRBJ2-7,TRBV5-6,TRBD2,-,TGTGCCAGCAGCTTTTCCAGCGGGAGCTTGGGGGAGCAGTACTTC,CASSFSSGSLGEQYF
TRBJ2-3,TRBV5-5,TRBD2,-,TGTGCCAGCAGCACCCGGACTAGCGGGGGCCTAAGCACAGATACGCAGTATTTT,CASSTRTSGGLSTDTQYF
TRBJ2-1,TRBV5-4,-,-,TGTGCCAGCAGCTTGGCCAGGGCGGAGGGGATTTACAATGAGCAGTTCTTC,CASSLARAEGIYNEQFF
TRBJ1-2,TRBV11-2,-,-,TGTGCCAGCAGCCCCCGGGAAGGCTACACCTTC,CASSPREGYTF
TRBJ1-1,TRBV20-1,-,-,TGCAGTGCTAGGCCCCACCCTGAAGCTTTCTTT,CSARPHPEAFF
TRBJ2-5,TRBV2,TRBD1,-,TGTGCCAGCAGTGAAACCAGGGGGCGGGAGACCCAGTACTTC,CASSETRGRETQYF
TRBJ2-2,TRBV13,-,-,TGTGCCAGCGACGGGGGATCCGGGGGCCTTATCACCGGGGAGCTGTTTTTT,CASDGGSGGLITGELFF
TRBJ2-7,TRBV27,-,-,TGTGCCAGCAGTTTCCTCACTAGTTTAGGCGAGCAGTACTTC,CASSFLTSLGEQYF
TRBJ1-2,TRBV28,-,-,TGTGCCAGCAGTTTACCAGAAAACTATGGCTACACCTTC,CASSLPENYGYTF
TRBJ1-5,TRBV19,-,once,TGTGCCAGTAGTATATTGGTCGGAAATAGCAATCAGCCCCAGCATTTT,CASSILVGNSNQPQHF
TRBJ2-3,TRBV4-1,-,-,TGCGCCAGCAGCCCGGGGACGGCGCCGGGAGATACGCAGTATTTT,CASSPGTAPGDTQYF
TRBJ1-2,TRBV5-1,-,once,TGCGCCAGCAGCTTGTCATCGGGGGCGGATGGCTACACCTTC,CASSLSSGADGYTF
TRBJ2-3,TRBV7-2,-,-,TGTGCCAGCAGCTTAGCGGGGCTGGGAGCAGATACGCAGTATTTT,CASSLAGLGADTQYF
TRBJ2-6,TRBV7-2,TRBD2,-,TGTGCCAGCAGCTTAGGGTTAGCGGGAGGTGCTTCTGGGGCCAACGTCCTGACTTTC,CASSLGLAGGASGANVLTF